This TCR beta chain was sequenced during a study of T cell responses to AZD1222 COVID-19 vaccine. Details on this clone: What it binds is not known.

Study results and limitations: Compared with day 0, the breadth and depth of the Spike-specific TCR repertoire rose significantly after two doses of AZD1222. Donors, mostly white British, included more females; clonal diversity was possibly underestimated. Among spike-specific TCRs, nearly half reportedly target unmutated variant regions. Just a handful of AZD1222 recipients tested seropositive at baseline.

The junction had 6 bases not matched to a gene; V was cut back by 5 bases and J by 7 bases. This CDR3 is built from 13 residues. TCRdb's copy holds only in-frame clones and misses some; the assay was immunoSEQ multiplex PCR. The table lists about 130,000 clones, more than 70% of them singletons, with 10% in the top ten. The sequence was collected from an adult in good health. Sequenced material: peripheral blood, taken on day 0 of AZD1222 vaccination. The rearrangement uses TRBV12-3 or TRBV12-4 and TRBJ1-2; the match to TRBD1 covers 8 bases. The CDR3 coding sequence is TGTGCCAGCAGTCCCGGACAGGGTCTTGGCTACACCTTC. This translates into CASSPGQGLGYTF.